This TCR beta chain was sequenced for a study of shared clonotypes between healthy human individuals. Findings and caveats of the study: Clonotype sharing among donors, it was expected, would be affected by sequencing depth. Sorted-subset samples were not fully sequenced, rarefaction indicated. Clonotype sharing across a few donors was observed for around 4.8% of naive CD4 clonotypes.

Details on this clone: Antigen specificity is unknown. The sample contains more than one DNA sequence encoding this CDR3.

In the authors' workflow: Owing to the provision of junction-only sequences devoid of quality scores by immunoSEQ, filtering differed. Profiling relied on immunoSEQ multiplex PCR, and the TCRdb table lists in-frame clones only, not all of them. V and J calls and clone size are given by that table; D and trimming were obtained from the DNA. The sample carries millions of clones, around 96% recorded once. The CDR3 sequence is 13 residues long. Germline loops: CDR1 SGDLS, CDR2 YYNGEE. The germline V and J ends were trimmed by 0 bases and 4 bases, with 8 bases remaining between them. Terminally differentiated effector memory CD45RA+ cells were left out of the naive CD8 fraction, which was CD45RO-negative and positively selected for CCR7.

Sequencing used naive CD8+ T cells sorted from blood. J is TRBJ2-7 and V is TRBV9; D is unclear. This TCR was recovered from a man between 18 and 35 years old in good health. The CDR3 DNA sequence: TGTGCCAGCAGCGTAGGTGACGCTTACGAGCAGTACTTC. Protein: CASSVGDAYEQYF.